The 18 T cell receptor beta chains presented below share a single source sample, sequenced in a study of cytomegalovirus exposure and HLA in healthy donors. This PCR relied on a set of 60 Vbeta primers and 13 Jbeta primers. Sequenced by immunoSEQ multiplex PCR; TCRdb stores in-frame clones only, minus some. The data contain around 80,000 clones, 70% to 85% of them singletons. Material: PBMCs. Receptors originate from a man aged 40-55 years in good health and CMV-seropositive.

This clone was observed once. The chain joins TRBV5-6 to TRBJ2-7; D might be TRBD2 (6 bases). Trimming pared 3 bases from V and 3 bases from J, leaving 16 bases between. Germline V lookup: CDR1 SGHDT, CDR2 YYEEEE. The CDR3 extends over 15 amino acids. CDR3 region: CASSSLGGGGYEQYF. CDR3 bases: TGTGCCAGCAGCTCGCTTGGGGGAGGAGGCTACGAGCAGTACTTC. Full variable domain (outside the CDR3, taken from reference TRBV5-6 and TRBJ2-7): DAGVTQSPTHLIKTRGQQVTLRCSPKSGHDTVSWYQQALGQGPQFIFQYYEEEERQRGNFPDRFSGHQFPNYSSELNVNALLLGDSALYLCASSSLGGGGYEQYFGPGTRLTVT.

The V call is TRBV4-3, the J call TRBJ1-6, with 8 nucleotides matching TRBD1. V lost 1 base and J lost 10; bases outside the gene matches: 9. The CDR3 covers 16 residues. Germline V lookup: CDR1 LGHNA, CDR2 YSLEER. CDR3 nucleotides: TGCGCCAGCAGCCAAGCACCGGACAGGGAAGGATCACCCCTCCACTTT. It specifies CASSQAPDREGSPLHF.

J is TRBJ2-4 and V is TRBV10-2, with D possibly TRBD2 on 5 matching bases. The CDR3 is 16 residues long. Germline lookup yields CDR1 WSHSY and CDR2 SAAADI. Trimming took off 6 bases at V and 2 bases at J, with 17 bases between the two ends. CDR3 in DNA: TGCGCCAGCAGCTGGTCGCCCGCTAGCACCAAAAACATTCAGTACTTC. As protein: CASSWSPASTKNIQYF.

This chain uses TRBV27 with TRBJ2-1; 7 bases are a match to TRBD1. From germline, CDR1 is MNHEY and CDR2 SMNVEV (reference sequence). The ends lost 6 bases at V and 3 bases at J; junction bases unmatched: 11. CDR3 length: 16 residues. The CDR3 here is CASSPPRDSNYNEQFF. The CDR3 DNA reads TGTGCCAGCAGCCCACCCCGGGACAGCAACTACAATGAGCAGTTCTTC.

The V and J genes are TRBV30 and TRBJ1-2; D is unresolved. CDR3 size: 14 residues. Germline CDR1 GTSNPN, CDR2 SVGIG (reference sequence). Trimming removed 3 bases at V and 0 bases at J, with 11 bases between. CDR3 amino acids: CAWRFGQTNYGYTF. DNA of the CDR3: TGTGCCTGGAGGTTTGGGCAGACTAACTATGGCTACACCTTC.

The chain is built from TRBV18 and TRBJ1-1, with TRBD1 matching 9 bases. CDR1 is KGHSH and CDR2 is LQKENI in the germline V gene. J gave up 0 bases and V 5 bases, and 1 base lay outside the gene matches. The CDR3 totals 14 residues. The CDR3: CASSRTGVNTEAFF. CDR3 nucleotides: TGTGCCAGCTCAAGGACAGGGGTGAACACTGAAGCTTTCTTT.

For this clone: The identical CDR3 is also encoded by other nucleotide sequences in the sample. V is TRBV7-2 and J is TRBJ2-1; D is unresolved. This CDR3 is 11 amino acids long. V was cut by 6 bases and J by 4 bases, with 4 bases left in between. Germline assignment: CDR1 SGHTA and CDR2 FQGNSA. The CDR3 is CASSPYNEQFF. Here the CDR3 DNA reads TGTGCCAGCAGTCCTTACAATGAGCAGTTCTTC.

The chain is built from TRBV11-2 and TRBJ2-1, with 8 bases fitting TRBD2. The junction had 3 bases not matched to a gene; V was cut back by 1 base and J by 4 bases. This CDR3 spans 15 amino acids. Per germline, CDR1 SGHAT and CDR2 FQNNGV. In DNA, the CDR3 is TGTGCCAGCAGCTTAGCGGGAGGGCGGTACAATGAGCAGTTCTTC. This gives the protein CASSLAGGRYNEQFF.

The table lists this clone with a count of one. The chain is built from TRBV7-2 and TRBJ2-1; 9 bases agree with TRBD2. The length of the CDR3 is 17 residues. Germline V lookup: CDR1 SGHTA, CDR2 FQGNSA. V lost 4 bases to trimming and J lost 7 bases; unmatched junction nucleotides: 14. The CDR3 DNA reads as TGTGCCAGCAGCTGGGTCGGGGGCGGGAGGGCTTTGAATGAGCAGTTCTTC. Amino acid sequence: CASSWVGGGRALNEQFF.

This sequence joins TRBV28 and TRBJ2-3, with 10 bases that match TRBD1. The germline V gene encodes CDR1 MDHEN and CDR2 SYDVKM. The CDR3 contains 15 residues. V lost 6 bases, J lost 1 base, and 4 bases stayed unmatched. The CDR3 loop reads CASRPTGGGTDTQYF. As DNA, the CDR3 is TGTGCCAGCAGACCGACAGGGGGCGGCACAGATACGCAGTATTTT.

This rearrangement joins TRBV4-1 to TRBJ1-2; tentatively, D is TRBD1 (6 bases). V lost 3 bases and J lost 8, with 22 bases in between. Germline V gene data show CDR1 as MGHRA and CDR2 as YSYEKL. The CDR3 is 16 amino acids. CDR3 sequence: CASSQEIQGGLRGYTF. CDR3 DNA sequence: TGCGCCAGCAGCCAGGAAATACAGGGAGGGTTGAGAGGCTACACCTTC.

The chain recombines TRBV10-3 with TRBJ2-7; D is perhaps TRBD2 (7 bases). CDR3 length: 13 residues. The ends were cut back, 8 bases at V and 4 bases at J, with 15 bases in the middle. Per the germline V gene, CDR1 is ENHRY and CDR2 is SYGVKD. The CDR3 region has the DNA TGTGCCATCCGAGGGGGGGAGGGGTACGAGCAGTACTTC. Translation gives CAIRGGEGYEQYF.

This clone was detected once. The chain employs TRBV28 and TRBJ1-1, with D unclear. Germline CDR1 reads MDHEN; CDR2 reads SYDVKM. Between the trimmed V and J ends, which lost 3 bases and 7 bases, there was a span of 9 bases. CDR3 length equals 12 residues. CDR3 nucleotide sequence: TGTGCCAGCAGTTTGGCGGGCAGTGAAGCTTTCTTT. Translated: CASSLAGSEAFF.

The chain is built from TRBV19 and TRBJ2-2, with 12 positions matching TRBD2. The CDR3 loop spans 18 amino acids. Germline lookup yields CDR1 LNHDA and CDR2 SQIVND (reference sequence). The V gene end was trimmed by 1 base and the J gene end by 6 bases; junction bases not matched to a gene: 9. CDR3 in DNA: TGTGCCAGTAGTATAGCCACCCTAGCGGGAGGGCCTTCCGGGGAGCTGTTTTTT. It is translated as CASSIATLAGGPSGELFF.

This clone was recorded only once. This chain joins TRBV7-2 and TRBJ2-1; 8 nucleotides agree with TRBD2. Germline loops: CDR1 SGHTA, CDR2 FQGNSA. The CDR3 covers 14 residues. V lost 5 bases to trimming and J lost 5 bases; unmatched junction nucleotides: 5. CDR3 residues: CASSLGTRNNEQFF. The CDR3 DNA reads as TGTGCCAGCAGCCTCGGGACTAGGAACAATGAGCAGTTCTTC.

This clone has more than one count but fewer than ten. The chain uses TRBV5-4 and TRBJ1-4, with unresolved D. The CDR3 runs to 16 residues. V was trimmed by 0 bases and J by 8 bases, leaving 17 bases between them. Looked up from germline, CDR1 is SGHNT and CDR2 is YYREEE (reference sequence). The CDR3 region has the DNA TGTGCCAGCAGCTTGGGTGGGTCAGGTCCCGGAGAAAAACTGTTTTTT. Protein sequence: CASSLGGSGPGEKLFF.

The chain combines TRBV18 with TRBJ2-7; weak D call: TRBD1 (6 bases). The germline gives CDR1 KGHSH, CDR2 LQKENI. The CDR3 totals 14 residues. The germline V and J ends were trimmed by 3 bases and 4 bases, with 13 bases remaining between them. For the CDR3, the DNA is TGTGCCAGCTCACCGTCGATAACAGGGTACGAGCAGTACTTC. It is translated as CASSPSITGYEQYF.

V gene TRBV2 combines with J gene TRBJ2-5, with D possibly TRBD2 on 6 matching bases. The tail of the sequence fits TRBJ2-7 better, so the J call may be wrong. The CDR3 contains 14 residues. Germline CDR1 is SNHLY and CDR2 is FYNNEI. In DNA, the CDR3 is TGTGCCAGCAGTGTGACGGGAGTGGCCTACGAGCAGTACTTC. This encodes CASSVTGVAYEQYF.